The 12 T cell receptor beta chains below were found in one sample sequenced in a study of glioma-infiltrating T cells after dendritic cell vaccination. The protocol was immunoSEQ multiplex PCR, while the TCRdb copy is restricted to in-frame clones and leaves out a portion. The sample has roughly 41,000 clones, approximately 84% seen once; the top ten hold over 6.5%. This specimen was blood, taken before dendritic cell vaccination. The receptors were gathered from a human donor with glioblastoma.

The rearrangement links TRBV21-1 to TRBJ2-7; the D call of TRBD1 is as the table states it, not checked on the DNA. TRBV21-1 is a pseudogene segment. The CDR3 loop spans 16 amino acids. This CDR3 is CASSKGWGQYPYEQYF. The CDR3 DNA reads as TGTGCCAGCAGCAAAGGGTGGGGACAGTACCCCTACGAGCAGTACTTC.

The chain links TRBV28 to TRBJ2-7; D possibly corresponds to TRBD1 (5 bases). V gave up 3 bases and J gave up 5 bases, with 17 bases separating them. Germline V lookup: CDR1 MDHEN, CDR2 SYDVKM. This CDR3 has 15 amino acids. CDR3 sequence (DNA): TGTGCCAGCAGTTTCCGCCGCAGGGATAGTGACGAGCAGTACTTC. Protein: CASSFRRRDSDEQYF.

The chain joins TRBV4-1 to TRBJ1-1; perhaps TRBD1 as D (5 bases). The germline V gene encodes CDR1 MGHRA and CDR2 YSYEKL. V lost 2 bases to trimming and J lost 0 bases, with 19 bases between them. This CDR3 has 18 amino acids. The CDR3 DNA sequence: TGCGCCAGCAGCCAATTACCCCGGGGAGGGGCCATGAACACTGAAGCTTTCTTT. Translated, it gives CASSQLPRGGAMNTEAFF.

The chain uses TRBV27 and TRBJ1-1; 7 bases align to TRBD1. CDR1 is MNHEY, CDR2 SMNVEV, per germline (reference sequence). The length of the CDR3 is 13 residues. The trim removed 6 bases at V and 11 bases at J, leaving 12 bases unmatched. As DNA, the CDR3 is TGTGCCAGCAGGGGCCGGGACAGCTTCCCCGCTTTCTTT. The encoded protein is CASRGRDSFPAFF.

Here the CDR3 DNA reads TGCGCCAGCAGCCAAGATAGGGACAGGGAGGTCGGAGAGACCCAGTACTTC. Amino acid sequence: CASSQDRDREVGETQYF. The genes are TRBV4-1 and TRBJ2-5, with TRBD1 matching 9 bases. CDR3 length: 17 amino acids. CDR1 and CDR2 (germline): MGHRA, YSYEKL. Trimming removed 0 bases from V and 4 bases from J; junction bases left unmatched: 9.

This clone showed up just a few times. J is TRBJ2-1 and V is TRBV6-1; possibly TRBD2 for D (7 bases). Trimming took 8 bases from V and 7 from J, leaving 21 bases between them. Per germline, CDR1 MNHNS and CDR2 SASEGT. CDR3 length equals 15 residues. The CDR3 region has the DNA TGTGCCAGCCGTTCGGGCGGGGGCGGCTCTAATGAGCAGTTCTTC. Residues: CASRSGGGGSNEQFF.

The V gene is TRBV28, the J gene TRBJ2-5, with a tentative D call TRBD1 (6 bases). From germline, CDR1 is MDHEN and CDR2 SYDVKM. V was shortened by 4 bases and J by 5 bases, with 20 bases between the two germline ends. CDR3 length: 16 amino acids. Here the CDR3 DNA reads TGTGCCAGCAGTTCCAGACAGGCGGAGAGAGGGGAGACCCAGTACTTC. It is translated as CASSSRQAERGETQYF.

The chain has TRBV7-9 and TRBJ2-7; 9 nucleotides match TRBD2. The CDR3 runs 17 residues. J gave up 6 bases and V 4 bases, and 16 bases lay outside the gene matches. Germline-derived CDR1 and CDR2 are SEHNR and FQNEAQ (reference sequence). CDR3 protein: CASSSLLTGLASLEQYF. The CDR3 DNA reads as TGTGCCAGCAGCTCCCTCCTTACGGGACTAGCATCGCTCGAGCAGTACTTC.

J is TRBJ2-3 and V is TRBV4-1, with 7 bases lining up with TRBD2. The V gene's germline CDR1 is MGHRA and CDR2 YSYEKL. With 0 bases clipped from V and 5 bases from J, the junction kept 11 bases outside the gene matches. This CDR3 is built from 17 residues. In nucleotides, the CDR3 is TGCGCCAGCAGCCAAGAGGTTGGCGGGGGTAGTAGAGATACGCAGTATTTT. It yields the protein CASSQEVGGGSRDTQYF.

This chain connects TRBV5-8 to TRBJ2-3; 10 bases fit TRBD2. The length of the CDR3 is 15 residues. Germline lookup yields CDR1 SGHTS and CDR2 YDEGEE. The V and J ends lost 0 bases and 3 bases, in that order; junction bases with no gene match: 1. The CDR3 coding sequence is TGTGCCAGCAGCTTGGCTAGCGGGGGAACAGATACGCAGTATTTT. Translating it yields CASSLASGGTDTQYF.

V usage is TRBV5-1 and J usage is TRBJ2-5; 7 nucleotides agree with TRBD2. Germline-derived CDR1 and CDR2 are SGHRS and YFSETQ. V was pared by 5 bases and J by 0 bases, with 7 bases of the junction left unmatched. This CDR3 contains 15 residues. In DNA form, the CDR3 reads TGCGCCAGCAGTTGGGCGGGGGTTCACCAAGAGACCCAGTACTTC. It codes for CASSWAGVHQETQYF.

V gene TRBV18 combines with J gene TRBJ1-4; 7 positions agree with TRBD1. CDR3 size: 12 residues. Unmatched junction bases numbered 4, after V lost 2 bases and J lost 13 bases. Germline CDR1 KGHSH, CDR2 LQKENI. CDR3: CASSPMTGTLFF. The CDR3 nucleotides are TGTGCCAGCTCACCAATGACAGGGACACTGTTTTTT.